The following is a T cell receptor (beta chain) sequence with its context. The antigen remains unidentified. This sample was included in a study of a mutant IDH1 vaccine in newly diagnosed glioma. The method was immunoSEQ multiplex PCR; TCRdb's version includes in-frame clones alone and lacks a portion of them. The sample carries tens of thousands of clones, approximately 64% recorded once. Trimming pared 6 bases from V and 2 bases from J, leaving 17 bases between. The germline V gene has CDR1 SNHLY and CDR2 FYNNEI. The CDR3 contains 16 residues. The time point is: week 47, end of study. Every single dose of the vaccine, 300 ug of mutant IDH1 20-mer peptide, came with topical imiquimod.

Sequenced here: peripheral blood mononuclear cells (PBMCs), sampled from a glioma patient whose treatment included an IDH1 peptide vaccine. This sequence was found in a man aged 35 to 55 with glioma. Some clones in this sample may be carry-over from other donors' samples. The V call is TRBV2, the J call TRBJ2-1; D remains unclear. CDR3 residues: CASRAKLDPPYNEQFF. The CDR3, as DNA: TGTGCCAGCAGGGCAAAGCTAGATCCCCCCTACAATGAGCAGTTCTTC.